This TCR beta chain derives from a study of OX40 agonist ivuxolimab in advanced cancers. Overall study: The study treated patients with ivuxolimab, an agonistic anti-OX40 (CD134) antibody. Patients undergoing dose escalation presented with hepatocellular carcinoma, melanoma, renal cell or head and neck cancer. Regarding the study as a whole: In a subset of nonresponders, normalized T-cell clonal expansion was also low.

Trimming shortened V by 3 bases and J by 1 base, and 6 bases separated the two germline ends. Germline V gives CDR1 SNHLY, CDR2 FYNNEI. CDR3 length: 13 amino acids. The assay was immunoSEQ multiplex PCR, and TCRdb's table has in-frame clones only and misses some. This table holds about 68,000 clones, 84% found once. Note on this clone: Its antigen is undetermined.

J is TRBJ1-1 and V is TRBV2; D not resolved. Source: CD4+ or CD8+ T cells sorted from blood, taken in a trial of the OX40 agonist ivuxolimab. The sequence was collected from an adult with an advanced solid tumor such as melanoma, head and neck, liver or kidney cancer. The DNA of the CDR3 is TGTGCCAGCAGTGAGCAAGGGAACACTGAAGCTTTCTTT. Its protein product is CASSEQGNTEAFF.